Below are 30 T cell receptor beta chains sequenced from a single sample in a study of T cells in Graves' hyperthyroidism and ophthalmopathy. The TCR beta CDR3 regions underwent amplification using RNA transcripts as the source. Initially, a first-round RT-PCR of the TCR CDR3 employed the HTBI primer set. TCRdb re-derived calls from the multiplex PCR reads in MiXCR, one entry per CDR3 protein. The sample holds over 450,000 distinct CDR3 sequences, approximately 15% seen once. The sample consisted of blood. The source of these receptors is a young woman with Graves' hyperthyroidism.

The sample holds many counts of this clonotype. This chain uses TRBV2 with TRBJ1-5, with 7 bases lining up with TRBD1. V trimming: 2 bases; J trimming: 1 base; junction bases outside the gene matches: 2. Germline assignment: CDR1 SNHLY and CDR2 FYNNEI. CDR3 size: 15 residues. In nucleotides, the CDR3 is TGTGCCAGCAGTGAACAGGGGGTAAGCAATCAGCCCCAGCATTTT. Translating gives CASSEQGVSNQPQHF.

This clonotype has ten or more counts. The chain combines TRBV3-1 with TRBJ1-2; unclear D gene. In germline, CDR1 is LGHDT, CDR2 YNNKEL (reference sequence). V was trimmed by 0 bases and J by 5 bases, leaving 10 bases between them. The CDR3 is 14 amino acids. DNA of the CDR3: TGTGCCAGCAGCCAAGACCAGGCTCTGTATGGCTACACCTTC. Translating gives CASSQDQALYGYTF.

This clonotype was counted many times. The CDR3 coding sequence is TGCGCCAGCAGCTTGGGAGGGGTAGGCAACACTGAAGCTTTCTTT. Translated: CASSLGGVGNTEAFF. V usage is TRBV5-1 and J usage is TRBJ1-1, with TRBD1 as a possible D gene (5 bases). Germline loops: CDR1 SGHRS, CDR2 YFSETQ. This CDR3 is 15 amino acids long. V was shortened by 0 bases and J by 2 bases, with 11 bases between the two germline ends.

This clonotype has ten or more counts. The J gene is TRBJ2-3, the V gene TRBV14; possibly TRBD2 for D (5 bases). Between the trimmed V and J ends, which lost 4 bases and 1 base, there was a span of 18 bases. Germline values: CDR1 SGHDN, CDR2 FVKESK. There are 17 residues in the CDR3. CDR3 sequence (DNA): TGTGCCAGCAGCCCCCACACGGAGGACGTTCGCACAGATACGCAGTATTTT. Its protein product is CASSPHTEDVRTDTQYF. The whole variable domain, remainder taken from reference TRBV14 and TRBJ2-3, is EAGVTQFPSHSVIEKGQTVTLRCDPISGHDNLYWYRRVMGKEIKFLLHFVKESKQDESGMPNNRFLAERTGGTYSTLKVQPAELEDSGVYFCASSPHTEDVRTDTQYFGPGTRLTVL.

The chain couples TRBV5-1 to TRBJ1-3; D possibly corresponds to TRBD1 (6 bases). With 0 bases removed from V and 0 bases from J, the gap between germline ends came to 16 bases. From germline, CDR1 is SGHRS and CDR2 YFSETQ. The CDR3 loop spans 18 amino acids. The CDR3 DNA sequence: TGCGCCAGCAGCTTGGCAGGGGTGGGGGAACGCTCTGGAAACACCATATATTTT. Protein product: CASSLAGVGERSGNTIYF.

This clonotype was observed many times. This chain connects TRBV12-5 to TRBJ2-5; no firm D call. CDR1 is LGHNT, CDR2 FRNRAP, per germline. This CDR3 is built from 12 residues. V dropped 5 bases and J dropped 5 bases, with 9 bases sitting between them. CDR3 amino acids: CASGPSFETQYF. Written as DNA, the CDR3 is TGTGCTAGTGGTCCGTCATTCGAGACCCAGTACTTC.

For this clonotype: A much larger clone is a single base away; this may be a read error. V gene TRBV10-1 combines with J gene TRBJ1-1, with D uncertain. Germline CDR1 is WNHNN and CDR2 is SYGVQD (reference sequence). The CDR3 contains 17 residues. CDR3 residues: CASSPIPFDGRGTEALF. DNA of the CDR3: TGCGCCAGCAGTCCCATCCCCTTCGACGGTCGCGGCACTGAAGCTCTCTTT.

This clonotype has only a few counts. V usage is TRBV3-1 and J usage is TRBJ2-7; D uncertain. The CDR3 has 15 residues. From germline, CDR1 is LGHDT and CDR2 YNNKEL (reference sequence). Trimming took 4 bases from V and 0 from J, leaving 13 bases between them. In DNA, the CDR3 is TGTGCCAGCAGCCGGTCCGTGGTGAGCTCCTACGAGCAGTACGTC. Translating it yields CASSRSVVSSYEQYV.

At least ten counts were recorded for this clonotype. The V and J genes are TRBV11-3 and TRBJ1-6; D unresolved. In germline, CDR1 is SGHNT, CDR2 YENEEA. Deletions cut 0 bases from V and 8 bases from J, with 5 bases between. This CDR3 has 13 residues. In nucleotides, the CDR3 is TGTGCCAGCAGCTTAGACGAGGATTCACCCCTCCACTTT. Protein: CASSLDEDSPLHF. Using reference TRBV11-3 and TRBJ1-6 for the parts outside the CDR3, the full variable domain is EAGVVQSPRYKIIEKKQPVAFWCNPISGHNTLYWYLQNLGQGPELLIRYENEEAVDDSQLPKDRFSAERLKGVDSTLKIQPAELGDSAVYLCASSLDEDSPLHFGNGTRLTVT.

This clonotype has ten or more counts. V is TRBV2 and J is TRBJ2-7, with D perhaps TRBD1 (6 bases). CDR1 SNHLY and CDR2 FYNNEI come from the germline V gene. The germline V and J ends were trimmed by 1 base and 0 bases, with 10 bases remaining between them. There are 15 residues in the CDR3. CDR3 loop: CASSEGRTVSYEQYF. The CDR3 bases are TGTGCCAGCAGTGAAGGCCGGACAGTCTCCTACGAGCAGTACTTC.

This clonotype was picked up a small number of times. The gene calls are TRBV7-2 and TRBJ2-2, with D perhaps TRBD2 (5 bases). The ends were cut back, 2 bases at V and 3 bases at J, with 10 bases in the middle. The CDR3 is 15 residues long. CDR1 is SGHTA and CDR2 is FQGNSA in the germline V gene. CDR3 sequence reads: CASSLWEQYTGELFF. As DNA, the CDR3 is TGTGCCAGCAGCTTATGGGAGCAATACACCGGGGAGCTGTTTTTT.

Ten or more counts support this clonotype. The rearrangement links TRBV11-2 to TRBJ2-1, with 12 bases matching TRBD2. V shed 5 bases and J 6 bases; nucleotides not matched to a gene: 8. This CDR3 has 16 residues. The germline V gene encodes CDR1 SGHAT and CDR2 FQNNGV. CDR3 region: CASSLFGLAGINEQFF. The DNA of the CDR3 is TGTGCCAGCAGCCTCTTCGGACTAGCGGGAATCAATGAGCAGTTCTTC.

About this clonotype itself: An end of the junction differs from the germline gene, which may be a read error. The J gene is TRBJ2-5, the V gene TRBV27; maybe TRBD1 (5 bases). The CDR3 totals 16 residues. The germline CDR1 and CDR2 sequences are MNHEY and SMNVEV (reference sequence). CDR3 sequence (DNA): TGTGCCAGCAGCGGAATCCAACAGTTAGGGGTTAGGGCCCAGTGCTTC. Amino acids: CASSGIQQLGVRAQCF.

This clonotype was seen repeatedly, ten times or more. The rearrangement joins TRBV7-9 to TRBJ2-7; 7 bases are a match to TRBD2. Germline V gene data show CDR1 as SEHNR and CDR2 as FQNEAQ (reference sequence). V was pared by 5 bases and J by 1 base, with 5 bases of the junction left unmatched. This CDR3 has 14 residues. Here the CDR3 reads CASSPRGGSYEQYF. The DNA of the CDR3 is TGTGCCAGCAGCCCTAGGGGAGGGTCCTACGAGCAGTACTTC.

This clonotype was seen at least ten times. The chain employs TRBV30 and TRBJ2-3; 10 positions agree with TRBD2. Unmatched junction bases numbered 8, after V lost 2 bases and J lost 0 bases. The CDR3 loop spans 17 amino acids. CDR1 is GTSNPN and CDR2 is SVGIG in the germline V gene (reference sequence). CDR3 DNA sequence: TGTGCCTGGAGTTCCTTCGCTAGCGGGAGAAGCACAGATACGCAGTATTTT. Protein product: CAWSSFASGRSTDTQYF.

This clonotype was picked up many times. The J gene is TRBJ2-1, the V gene TRBV7-9; no reliable D call. Deletions cut 1 base from V and 2 bases from J, with 12 bases between. Germline V CDR1 and CDR2: SEHNR, FQNEAQ (reference sequence). This CDR3 has 16 residues. The CDR3 here is CASSLERRVTYNEQFF. In nucleotides, the CDR3 is TGTGCCAGCAGCTTAGAACGTCGCGTAACCTACAATGAGCAGTTCTTC. The full variable domain, in which reference TRBV7-9 and TRBJ2-1 provide the parts outside the CDR3, is DTGVSQNPRHKITKRGQNVTFRCDPISEHNRLYWYRQTLGQGPEFLTYFQNEAQLEKSRLLSDRFSAERPKGSFSTLEIQRTEQGDSAMYLCASSLERRVTYNEQFFGPGTRLTVL.

This clonotype was observed many times. The gene calls are TRBV3-1 and TRBJ2-1; perhaps TRBD1 as D (5 bases). CDR3 size: 16 residues. Per germline, CDR1 LGHDT and CDR2 YNNKEL (reference sequence). The V end was cut by 1 base, the J end by 6 bases, with 16 bases between. The CDR3 spells CASSQGSGHAVNEQFF. CDR3 DNA sequence: TGTGCCAGCAGCCAAGGTTCAGGGCACGCGGTCAATGAGCAGTTCTTC.

As concerns this clonotype: An end of the junction differs from the germline gene, which may be a read error. In nucleotides, the CDR3 is TGTGCCAGCACCCGGAGGGGCAACACCAGGGAGCTGTTTTTT. Residues: CASTRRGNTRELFF. The chain combines TRBV9 with TRBJ2-2, with D tentatively TRBD2 (6 bases). CDR1 and CDR2 (germline): SGDLS, YYNGEE. CDR3 length equals 14 residues.

The table lists this clonotype with a few counts. The CDR3 here is CSVEDLFSSRTSGCHEQYV. The CDR3 nucleotides read TGCAGCGTTGAAGATTTGTTCTCTAGCAGGACTAGCGGGTGCCACGAGCAGTACGTC. The rearrangement links TRBV29-1 to TRBJ2-7; 11 nucleotides align to TRBD2. Losses at the gene ends were 0 bases for V and 5 bases for J; bases not matched to a gene: 18. Germline lookup yields CDR1 SQVTM and CDR2 ANQGSEA. The CDR3 spans 19 residues.

The rearrangement links TRBV19 to TRBJ1-5; D not resolved. V gave up 4 bases and J gave up 0 bases, with 19 bases separating them. The V gene's germline CDR1 is LNHDA and CDR2 SQIVND (reference sequence). This CDR3 has 18 amino acids. The CDR3 DNA sequence: TGTGCCAGTAGTACACCACTCCGACCGGGATATAGCAATCAGCCCCAGCATTTT. It codes for CASSTPLRPGYSNQPQHF.

This clonotype was recorded many times. This chain uses TRBV12-3 or TRBV12-4 with TRBJ2-3; 10 bases agree with TRBD2. V dropped 5 bases and J dropped 2; count of bases not matched to a gene: 4. The CDR3 is 15 residues long. DNA of the CDR3: TGTGCCAGCAGTACCCTAGCGGGAGCCACAGATACGCAGTATTTT. This gives the protein CASSTLAGATDTQYF.

This clonotype was seen many times. The chain links TRBV29-1 to TRBJ2-1; 10 bases align to TRBD2. Per the germline V gene, CDR1 is SQVTM and CDR2 is ANQGSEA. The junction had 6 bases not matched to a gene; V was cut back by 6 bases and J by 4 bases. The CDR3 is made up of 14 amino acids. The DNA of the CDR3 is TGCAGCGTGACCGGGACTAGCGCTTACAATGAGCAGTTCTTC. Translating it yields CSVTGTSAYNEQFF.

This chain links TRBV2 with TRBJ2-1; 7 bases fit TRBD2. This CDR3 comprises 14 residues. Unmatched junction bases numbered 3, after V lost 7 bases and J lost 0 bases. CDR1 SNHLY and CDR2 FYNNEI come from the germline V gene. The CDR3: CASIRDYSYNEQFF. The CDR3 nucleotides read TGTGCCAGCATAAGGGACTACTCCTACAATGAGCAGTTCTTC.

This clonotype came up many times. CDR3 sequence (DNA): TGTGCCATCTCGACTAGCGGGAGGGTTAGGGATGAGCAGTTCTTC. Translated, it gives CAISTSGRVRDEQFF. This chain uses TRBV27 with TRBJ2-1; 14 bases match TRBD2. The length of the CDR3 is 15 residues. Germline loops: CDR1 MNHEY, CDR2 SMNVEV (reference sequence). V was pared by 10 bases and J by 8 bases, with 10 bases of the junction left unmatched.

Only a few counts were recorded for this clonotype. V is TRBV6-1 and J is TRBJ2-2, with D tentatively TRBD2 (6 bases). This CDR3 spans 15 amino acids. CDR1 MNHNS and CDR2 SASEGT come from the germline V gene. The germline V and J ends were trimmed by 6 bases and 4 bases, with 15 bases remaining between them. For the CDR3, the DNA is TGTGCCAGCAGGTTCTACGGGGGTACCACCGGGGAGCTGTTTTTT. It yields the protein CASRFYGGTTGELFF.

Concerning this clonotype itself: This sequence may be a read error, since a much larger clone differs from it by one base. The chain recombines TRBV30 with TRBJ2-1, with 11 nucleotides matching TRBD2. The germline V gene encodes CDR1 GTSNPN and CDR2 SVGIG (reference sequence). There are 15 residues in the CDR3. The CDR3 DNA sequence: TGTGCCTGGATTAAACTAGCGGGAGTAACCAATGAGAAGTTCTTC. Protein product: CAWIKLAGVTNEKFF.

Turning to this clonotype: This clone may be a read error of a much larger clone one base away. J is TRBJ1-1 and V is TRBV19; D ambiguous. The CDR3 totals 16 residues. Germline loops: CDR1 LNHDA, CDR2 SQIVND (reference sequence). Here the CDR3 reads CANSIEIGDPNTEAFF. Here the CDR3 DNA reads TGTGCCAATAGTATAGAGATTGGAGACCCGAACACTGAAGCTTTCTTT. The full variable domain, with the rest looked up from reference TRBV19 and TRBJ1-1, is DGGITQSPKYLFRKEGQNVTLSCEQNLNHDAMYWYRQDPGQGLRLIYYSQIVNDFQKGDIAEGYSVSREKKESFPLTVTSAQKNPTAFYLCANSIEIGDPNTEAFFGQGTRLTVV.

This clonotype has just one count. The V call is TRBV4-1, the J call TRBJ1-1, with D possibly being TRBD1 (6 bases). Trimming took 3 bases from V and 4 from J, leaving 15 bases between them. The CDR3 has 15 amino acids. The germline V gene encodes CDR1 MGHRA and CDR2 YSYEKL. The CDR3 is CASSQGTLLRTEAFF. For the CDR3, the DNA is TGCGCCAGCAGCCAGGGGACACTCCTCCGCACTGAAGCTTTCTTT.

This clonotype was seen only a few times. The rearrangement uses TRBV9 and TRBJ2-3; D is ambiguous. The CDR3 consists of 14 residues. CDR1 SGDLS and CDR2 YYNGEE come from the germline V gene. V was clipped by 2 bases and J by 0 bases, with 7 bases between them. The CDR3 nucleotides read TGTGCCAGCAGCGTTTTCACAAGCACAGATACGCAGTATTTT. Residues: CASSVFTSTDTQYF.

The V gene is TRBV12-3 or TRBV12-4, the J gene TRBJ1-1; 9 bases fit TRBD1. The CDR3 spans 16 residues. J gave up 8 bases and V 6 bases, and 16 bases lay outside the gene matches. The CDR3: CASRIRTGAEMPEAFF. DNA of the CDR3: TGTGCCAGCAGAATTAGGACAGGGGCGGAGATGCCCGAAGCTTTCTTT.